This TCR beta chain was observed in a study of OX40 agonist ivuxolimab in advanced cancers. On the study more broadly: Those enrolled were roughly 85% male, with a mean age of 60 years and ages from roughly 20 to 85.

For this clone: What it binds is unknown.

The study, taken as a whole, reports: At doses 0.1 to 3.0 mg/kg, CD4+ and CD8+ clones expanded.

Sequenced by immunoSEQ multiplex PCR; TCRdb stores in-frame clones only, minus some. The sample records 71,000 or so clones, about 88% being singletons. This CDR3 is built from 15 residues. The V gene's germline CDR1 is SGHTA and CDR2 FQGTGA. The V segment lost 5 bases and the J segment 6 bases; nucleotides outside the gene matches: 4. Sequencing was performed on CD4+ or CD8+ T cells sorted from blood, taken in a trial of the OX40 agonist ivuxolimab. This sequence originates from an adult with an advanced solid tumor such as melanoma, head and neck, liver or kidney cancer. V and J are TRBV7-3 and TRBJ2-1; TRBD2 agrees at 13 bases. The CDR3 protein is CASSPTSGRVNEQFF. DNA for the CDR3: TGTGCCAGCAGCCCTACTAGCGGGAGGGTCAATGAGCAGTTCTTC.